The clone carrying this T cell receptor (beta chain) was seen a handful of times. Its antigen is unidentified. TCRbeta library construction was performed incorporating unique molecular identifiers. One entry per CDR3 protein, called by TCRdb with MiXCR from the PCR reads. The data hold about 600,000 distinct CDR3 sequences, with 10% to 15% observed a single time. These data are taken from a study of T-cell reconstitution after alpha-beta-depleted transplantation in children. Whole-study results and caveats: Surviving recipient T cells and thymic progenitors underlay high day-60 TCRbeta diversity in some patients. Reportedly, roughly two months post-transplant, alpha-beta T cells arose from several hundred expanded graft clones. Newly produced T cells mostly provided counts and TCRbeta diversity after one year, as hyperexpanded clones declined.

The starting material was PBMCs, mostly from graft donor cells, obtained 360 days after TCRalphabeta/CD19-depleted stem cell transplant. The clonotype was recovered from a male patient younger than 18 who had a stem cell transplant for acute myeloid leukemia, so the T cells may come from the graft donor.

In DNA form, the CDR3 reads TGTGCCAGCAGCAAAGGAGGACGGGACACTGAAGCTTTCTTT. Translated: CASSKGGRDTEAFF. This chain links TRBV21-1 with TRBJ1-1. TRBV21-1 is a pseudogene. The CDR3 is 14 residues long.